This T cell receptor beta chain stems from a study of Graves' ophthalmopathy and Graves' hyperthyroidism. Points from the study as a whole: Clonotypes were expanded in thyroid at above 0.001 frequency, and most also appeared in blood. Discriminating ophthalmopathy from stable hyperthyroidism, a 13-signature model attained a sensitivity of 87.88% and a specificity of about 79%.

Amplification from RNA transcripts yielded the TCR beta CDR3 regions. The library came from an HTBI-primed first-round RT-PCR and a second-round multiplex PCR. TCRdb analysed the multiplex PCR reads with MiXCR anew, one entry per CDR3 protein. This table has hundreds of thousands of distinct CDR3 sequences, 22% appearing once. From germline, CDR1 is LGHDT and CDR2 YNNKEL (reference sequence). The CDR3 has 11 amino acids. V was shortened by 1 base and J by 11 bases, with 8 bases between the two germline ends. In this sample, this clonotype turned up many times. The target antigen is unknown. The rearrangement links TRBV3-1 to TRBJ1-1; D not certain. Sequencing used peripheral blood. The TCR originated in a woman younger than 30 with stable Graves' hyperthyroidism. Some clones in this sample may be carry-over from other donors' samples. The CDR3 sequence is CASSQAVGAFF. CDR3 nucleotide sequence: TGTGCCAGCAGCCAAGCGGTCGGGGCTTTCTTT.